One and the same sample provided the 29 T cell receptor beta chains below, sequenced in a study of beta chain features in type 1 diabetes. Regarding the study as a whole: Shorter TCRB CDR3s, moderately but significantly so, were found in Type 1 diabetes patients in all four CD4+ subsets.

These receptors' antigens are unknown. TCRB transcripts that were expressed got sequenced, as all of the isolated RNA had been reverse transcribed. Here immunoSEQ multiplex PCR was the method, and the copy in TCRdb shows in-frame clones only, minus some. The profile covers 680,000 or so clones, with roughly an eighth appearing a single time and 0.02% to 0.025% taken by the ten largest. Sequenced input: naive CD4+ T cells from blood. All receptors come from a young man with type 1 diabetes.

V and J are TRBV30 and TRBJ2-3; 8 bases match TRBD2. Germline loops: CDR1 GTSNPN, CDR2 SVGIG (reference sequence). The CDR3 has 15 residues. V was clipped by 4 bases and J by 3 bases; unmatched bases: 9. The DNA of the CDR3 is TGTGCCTGGACTCGTAGCGGGATTTTGACAGATACGCAGTATTTT. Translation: CAWTRSGILTDTQYF.

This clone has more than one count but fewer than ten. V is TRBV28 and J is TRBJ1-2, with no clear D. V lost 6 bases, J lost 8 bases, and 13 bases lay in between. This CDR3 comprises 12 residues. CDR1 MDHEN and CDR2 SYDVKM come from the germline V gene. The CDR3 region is CASSDYTQGYTF. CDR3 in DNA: TGTGCCAGCAGCGATTATACCCAGGGCTACACCTTC.

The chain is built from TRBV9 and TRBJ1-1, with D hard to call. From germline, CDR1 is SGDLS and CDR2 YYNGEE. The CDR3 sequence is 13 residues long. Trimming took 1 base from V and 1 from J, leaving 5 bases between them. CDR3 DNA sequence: TGTGCCAGCAGCGTACGGAGGAACACTGAAGCTTTCTTT. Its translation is CASSVRRNTEAFF.

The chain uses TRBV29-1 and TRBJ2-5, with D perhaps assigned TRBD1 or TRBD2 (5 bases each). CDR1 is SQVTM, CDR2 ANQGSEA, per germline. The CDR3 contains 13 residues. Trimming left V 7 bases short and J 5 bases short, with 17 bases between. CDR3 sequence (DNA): TGCAGCGCCCGGACGGGGACCTGGGAGACCCAGTACTTC. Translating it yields CSARTGTWETQYF.

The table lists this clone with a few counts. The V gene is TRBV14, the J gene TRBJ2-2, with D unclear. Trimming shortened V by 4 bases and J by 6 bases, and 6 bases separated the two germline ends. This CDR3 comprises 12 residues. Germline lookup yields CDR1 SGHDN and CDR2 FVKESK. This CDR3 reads CASSRRPGELFF. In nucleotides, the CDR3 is TGTGCCAGCAGCCGACGTCCCGGGGAGCTGTTTTTT. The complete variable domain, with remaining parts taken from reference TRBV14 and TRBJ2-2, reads EAGVTQFPSHSVIEKGQTVTLRCDPISGHDNLYWYRRVMGKEIKFLLHFVKESKQDESGMPNNRFLAERTGGTYSTLKVQPAELEDSGVYFCASSRRPGELFFGEGSRLTVL.

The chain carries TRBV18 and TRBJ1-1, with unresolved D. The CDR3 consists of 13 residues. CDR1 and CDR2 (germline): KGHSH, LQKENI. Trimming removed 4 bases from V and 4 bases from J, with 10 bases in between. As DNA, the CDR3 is TGTGCCAGCTCACGATCAGAGGGCACTGAAGCTTTCTTT. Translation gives CASSRSEGTEAFF.

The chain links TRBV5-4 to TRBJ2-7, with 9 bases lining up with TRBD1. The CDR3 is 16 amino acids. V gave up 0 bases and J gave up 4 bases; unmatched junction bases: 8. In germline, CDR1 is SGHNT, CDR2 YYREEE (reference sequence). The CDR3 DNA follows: TGTGCCAGCAGCTTGGCCATGGGACAGGGATCTTACGAGCAGTACTTC. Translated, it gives CASSLAMGQGSYEQYF.

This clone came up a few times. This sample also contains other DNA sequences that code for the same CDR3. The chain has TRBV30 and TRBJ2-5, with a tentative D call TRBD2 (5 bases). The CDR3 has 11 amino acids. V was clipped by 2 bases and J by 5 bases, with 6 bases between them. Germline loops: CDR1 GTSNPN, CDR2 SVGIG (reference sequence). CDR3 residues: CAWSTRETQYF. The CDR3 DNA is TGTGCCTGGAGTACTAGGGAGACCCAGTACTTC.

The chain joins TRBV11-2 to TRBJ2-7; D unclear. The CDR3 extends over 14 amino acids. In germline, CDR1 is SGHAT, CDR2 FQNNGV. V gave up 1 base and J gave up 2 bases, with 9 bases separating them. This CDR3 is CASSLVWTPYEQYF. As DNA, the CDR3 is TGTGCCAGCAGCTTAGTGTGGACGCCCTACGAGCAGTACTTC.

The CDR3 DNA is TGTGCCAGCAGAGCCGACTTACAGGGGAGCTATGGCTACACCTTC. Translation gives CASRADLQGSYGYTF. The V gene is TRBV6-5, the J gene TRBJ1-2, with 7 bases fitting TRBD1. This CDR3 is 15 amino acids long. Germline V gene sequence: CDR1 MNHEY, CDR2 SVGAGI. V lost 6 bases, J lost 4 bases, and 11 bases stayed unmatched.

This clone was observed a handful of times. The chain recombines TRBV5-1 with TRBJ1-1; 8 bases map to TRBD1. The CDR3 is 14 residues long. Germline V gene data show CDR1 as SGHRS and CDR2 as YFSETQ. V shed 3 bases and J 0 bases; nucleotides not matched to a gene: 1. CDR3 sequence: CASSWTGMNTEAFF. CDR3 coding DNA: TGCGCCAGCAGCTGGACAGGGATGAACACTGAAGCTTTCTTT.

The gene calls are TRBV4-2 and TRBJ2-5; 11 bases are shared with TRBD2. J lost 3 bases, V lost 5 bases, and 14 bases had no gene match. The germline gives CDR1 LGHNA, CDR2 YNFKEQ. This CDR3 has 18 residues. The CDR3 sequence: CASSAYVLAGGHEETQYF. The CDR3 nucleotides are TGTGCCAGCAGCGCCTACGTCTTAGCGGGGGGGCATGAAGAGACCCAGTACTTC.

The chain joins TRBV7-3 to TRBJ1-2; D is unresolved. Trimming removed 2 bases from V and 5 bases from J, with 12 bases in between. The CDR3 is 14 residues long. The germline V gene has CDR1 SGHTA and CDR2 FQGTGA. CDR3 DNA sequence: TGTGCCAGCAGCTTAGACTCAGTAGGGTATGGCTACACCTTC. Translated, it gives CASSLDSVGYGYTF.

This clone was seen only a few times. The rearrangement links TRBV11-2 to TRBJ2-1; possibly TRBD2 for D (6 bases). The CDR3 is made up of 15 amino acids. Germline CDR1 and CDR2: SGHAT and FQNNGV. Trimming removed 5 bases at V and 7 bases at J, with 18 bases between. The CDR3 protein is CASSQVGLAINEQFF. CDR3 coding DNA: TGTGCCAGCAGCCAAGTGGGCCTAGCGATTAATGAGCAGTTCTTC.

CDR3 DNA sequence: TGTGCCAGCAGCTTGTTCACGGATTACAATGAGCAGTTCTTC. Residues: CASSLFTDYNEQFF. The rearrangement joins TRBV5-4 to TRBJ2-1; D is undetermined. This CDR3 comprises 14 residues. V lost 1 base, J lost 4 bases, and 9 bases lay in between. The germline CDR1 and CDR2 sequences are SGHNT and YYREEE (reference sequence).

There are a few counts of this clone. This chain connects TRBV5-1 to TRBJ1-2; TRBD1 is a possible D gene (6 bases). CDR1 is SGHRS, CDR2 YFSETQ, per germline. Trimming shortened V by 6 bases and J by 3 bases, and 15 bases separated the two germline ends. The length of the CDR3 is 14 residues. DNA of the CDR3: TGCGCCAGCACGTACGACAGGATAGACTATGGCTACACCTTC. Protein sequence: CASTYDRIDYGYTF.

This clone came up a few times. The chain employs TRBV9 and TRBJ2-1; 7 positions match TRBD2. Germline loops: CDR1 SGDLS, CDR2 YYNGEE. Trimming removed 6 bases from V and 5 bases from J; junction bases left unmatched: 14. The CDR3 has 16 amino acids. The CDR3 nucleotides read TGTGCCAGCATGCGATCCCCGGCTAGCGGAAACAATGAGCAGTTCTTC. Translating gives CASMRSPASGNNEQFF. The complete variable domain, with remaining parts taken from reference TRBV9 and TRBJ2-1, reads DSGVTQTPKHLITATGQRVTLRCSPRSGDLSVYWYQQSLDQGLQFLIQYYNGEERAKGNILERFSAQQFPDLHSELNLSSLELGDSALYFCASMRSPASGNNEQFFGPGTRLTVL.

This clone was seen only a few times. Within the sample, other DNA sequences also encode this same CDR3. In nucleotides, the CDR3 is TGTGCCTGGTCGTTCCTGAACACTGAAGCTTTCTTT. This encodes CAWSFLNTEAFF. V gene TRBV30 combines with J gene TRBJ1-1; D gene unclear. Germline V gives CDR1 GTSNPN, CDR2 SVGIG (reference sequence). Trimming removed 5 bases at V and 0 bases at J, with 7 bases between. This CDR3 is built from 12 residues. Combining the CDR3 with reference TRBV30 and TRBJ1-1 gives the whole variable domain SQTIHQWPATLVQPVGSPLSLECTVEGTSNPNLYWYRQAAGRGLQLLFYSVGIGQISSEVPQNLSASRPQDRQFILSSKKLLLSDSGFYLCAWSFLNTEAFFGQGTRLTVV.

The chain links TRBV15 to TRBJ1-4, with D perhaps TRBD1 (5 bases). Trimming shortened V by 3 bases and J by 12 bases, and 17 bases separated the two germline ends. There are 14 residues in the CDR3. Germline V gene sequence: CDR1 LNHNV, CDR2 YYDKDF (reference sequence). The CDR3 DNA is TGTGCCACCAGCAGGAGTGGGGGGTTGGAGGAACTGTTTTTT. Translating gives CATSRSGGLEELFF.

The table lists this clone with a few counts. CDR3 DNA sequence: TGTGCCAGCAGCTTGGTGGACGGTAATTCACCCCTCCACTTT. This gives the protein CASSLVDGNSPLHF. This sequence joins TRBV5-4 and TRBJ1-6; D unclear. The length of the CDR3 is 14 residues. Germline assignment: CDR1 SGHNT and CDR2 YYREEE (reference sequence). With 0 bases removed from V and 6 bases from J, the gap between germline ends came to 7 bases.

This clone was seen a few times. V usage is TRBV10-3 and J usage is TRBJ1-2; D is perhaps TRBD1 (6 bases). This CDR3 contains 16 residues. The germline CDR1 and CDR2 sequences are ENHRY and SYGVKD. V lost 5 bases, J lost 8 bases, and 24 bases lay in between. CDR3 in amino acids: CAISSAGTPKTPGYTF. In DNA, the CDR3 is TGTGCCATCAGTTCGGCCGGGACACCAAAAACCCCCGGCTACACCTTC.

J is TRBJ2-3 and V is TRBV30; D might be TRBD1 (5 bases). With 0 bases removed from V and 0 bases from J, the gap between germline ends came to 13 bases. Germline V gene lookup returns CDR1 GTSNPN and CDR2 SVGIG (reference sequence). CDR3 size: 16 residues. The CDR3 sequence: CAWSVPQGLSTDTQYF. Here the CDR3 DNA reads TGTGCCTGGAGTGTACCCCAGGGTTTGAGCACAGATACGCAGTATTTT.

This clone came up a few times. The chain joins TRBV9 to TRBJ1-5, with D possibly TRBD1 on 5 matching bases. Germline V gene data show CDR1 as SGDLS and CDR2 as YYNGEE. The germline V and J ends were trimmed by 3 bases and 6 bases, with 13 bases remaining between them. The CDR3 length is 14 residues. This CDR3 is CASSGGTDGQPQHF. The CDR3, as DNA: TGTGCCAGCAGCGGAGGGACGGATGGTCAGCCCCAGCATTTT.

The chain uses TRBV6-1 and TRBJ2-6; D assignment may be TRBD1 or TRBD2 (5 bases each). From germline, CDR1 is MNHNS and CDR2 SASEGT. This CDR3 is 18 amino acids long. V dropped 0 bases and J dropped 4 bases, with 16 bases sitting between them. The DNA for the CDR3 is TGTGCCAGCAGTGAAGCGGCCGGGGCCTGGGCCGGGGCCAACGTCCTGACTTTC. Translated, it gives CASSEAAGAWAGANVLTF.

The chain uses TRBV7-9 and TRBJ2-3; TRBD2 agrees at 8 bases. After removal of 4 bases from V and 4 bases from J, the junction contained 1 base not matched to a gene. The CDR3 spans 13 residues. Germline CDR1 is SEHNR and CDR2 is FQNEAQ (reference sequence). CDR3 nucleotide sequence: TGTGCCAGCAGCTCGGGGGGGTCAGATACGCAGTATTTT. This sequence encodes CASSSGGSDTQYF.

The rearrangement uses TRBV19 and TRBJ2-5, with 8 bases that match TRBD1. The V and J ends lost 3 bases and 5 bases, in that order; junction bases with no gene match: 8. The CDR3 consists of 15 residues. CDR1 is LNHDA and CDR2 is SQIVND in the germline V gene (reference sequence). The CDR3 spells CASSIGQGGWETQYF. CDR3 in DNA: TGTGCCAGTAGTATCGGACAGGGTGGATGGGAGACCCAGTACTTC.

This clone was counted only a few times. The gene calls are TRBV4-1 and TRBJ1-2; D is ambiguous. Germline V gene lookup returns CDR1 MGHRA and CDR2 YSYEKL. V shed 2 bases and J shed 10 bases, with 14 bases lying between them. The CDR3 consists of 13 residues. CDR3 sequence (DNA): TGCGCCAGCAGCCAAAGTGGAGTCCGAAACTACACCTTC. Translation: CASSQSGVRNYTF.

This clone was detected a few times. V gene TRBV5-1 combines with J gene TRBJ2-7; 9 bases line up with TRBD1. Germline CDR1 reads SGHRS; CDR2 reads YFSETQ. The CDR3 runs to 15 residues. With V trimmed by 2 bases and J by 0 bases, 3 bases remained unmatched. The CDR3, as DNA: TGCGCCAGCAGCTTAGAGACAGGGGGCTCCTACGAGCAGTACTTC. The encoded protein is CASSLETGGSYEQYF.

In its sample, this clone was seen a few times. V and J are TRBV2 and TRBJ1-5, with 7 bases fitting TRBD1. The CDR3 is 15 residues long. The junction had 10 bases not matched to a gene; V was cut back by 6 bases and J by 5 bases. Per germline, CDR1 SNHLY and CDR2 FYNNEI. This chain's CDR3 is CASSLDRAGDQPQHF. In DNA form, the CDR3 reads TGTGCCAGCAGCCTAGACAGGGCCGGGGATCAGCCCCAGCATTTT.